The rows below give T cell receptor beta chains drawn from one sample of a study of response to subunit inactivated influenza vaccine. Each CDR3 protein gets one entry after TCRdb re-called the RT-PCR reads with MiXCR. In the table there are about 620,000 distinct CDR3 sequences, approximately 10% of which are singletons. This sample also appeared in a second study, on T cells expressing NK-cell markers.

The sequencing used PBMCs from blood, collected on the day of vaccination. These receptors were taken from a middle-aged man who received an inactivated influenza vaccine. Both conserved end residues are trimmed from each CDR3.

j_call v_call cdr3_aa
TRBJ2-7 TRBV20-1 SALVRTYEQY
TRBJ2-5 TRBV28 ASSIAGVQETQY
TRBJ2-1 TRBV7-2 ASSFQWVGSNEQF
TRBJ1-1 TRBV7-9 ASSTQTVNTEAF
TRBJ2-5 TRBV27 ASIIWLAGGCCETQY
TRBJ2-3 TRBV5-1 ASNSGTGPYSGTDTQY
TRBJ2-2 TRBV12-3/TRBV12-4 ASSTSGRLGELF
TRBJ2-7 TRBV3-1 ASSPTRRSPYEQY
TRBJ1-2 TRBV21-1 ASSKKDKLLANYGYT
TRBJ2-3 TRBV7-2 ASKGIAVSQY
TRBJ2-5 TRBV5-5 ASSFFQPTDKETQY
TRBJ2-7 TRBV7-2 ASSVGTGRNYEQY
TRBJ2-7 TRBV2 ASRGQGAFAQY
TRBJ2-1 TRBV6-2/TRBV6-3 ASSYGTSAHNEQF
TRBJ1-4 TRBV15 ATSRDKIGLKLF
TRBJ2-7 TRBV29-1 SVERRGKQY
TRBJ2-7 TRBV6-1 ASTPDTSHEQY
TRBJ2-7 TRBV20-1 SARNRGLEQY
TRBJ2-1 TRBV27 ASSRLAGQSYNEQF
TRBJ2-7 TRBV4-3 ASSQESGPLSYEQY
TRBJ1-4 TRBV20-1 SASRGLREKLF
TRBJ2-1 TRBV5-1 ASSPTLQVLSSYNEQF
TRBJ2-1 TRBV6-7 ASSDQPGHSSYNEQF